What follows are 27 T cell receptor beta chains derived from one specimen sequenced in a study of T cells in narcolepsy. Here immunoSEQ multiplex PCR was the method, and the copy in TCRdb shows in-frame clones only, minus some. The data show 20,000 to 30,000 clones, 85% seen once. Sequenced input: CD45RA- memory CD4+ T cells from PBMCs. These receptors were taken from a human donor with narcolepsy.

V usage is TRBV7-2 and J usage is TRBJ2-7; 12 bases map to TRBD2. The V segment lost 4 bases and the J segment 5 bases; nucleotides outside the gene matches: 3. The germline CDR1 and CDR2 sequences are SGHTA and FQGNSA. The CDR3 contains 14 residues. DNA for the CDR3: TGTGCCAGCAGCTCATGGACTAGCGGGAACGAGCAGTACTTC. Translating gives CASSSWTSGNEQYF.

The chain is built from TRBV19 and TRBJ1-5; 8 bases line up with TRBD1. With V trimmed by 6 bases and J by 3 bases, 7 bases remained unmatched. Germline V gene sequence: CDR1 LNHDA, CDR2 SQIVND (reference sequence). CDR3 length equals 15 residues. The CDR3 DNA follows: TGTGCCAGTAGGCCGGGACAGGCCTCCAATCAGCCCCAGCATTTT. Its protein is CASRPGQASNQPQHF.

This chain joins TRBV7-9 and TRBJ2-2, with TRBD1 matching 8 bases. The J segment lost 7 bases and the V segment lost 5 bases, leaving 12 bases of the junction unmatched. Germline V CDR1 and CDR2: SEHNR, FQNEAQ (reference sequence). This CDR3 comprises 16 residues. The CDR3 coding sequence is TGTGCCAGCAGCCCACGGCCCGGACAGGGCAACGGGGAGCTGTTTTTT. It is translated as CASSPRPGQGNGELFF. Looking up the rest from reference TRBV7-9 and TRBJ2-2 gives the full variable domain: DTGVSQNPRHKITKRGQNVTFRCDPISEHNRLYWYRQTLGQGPEFLTYFQNEAQLEKSRLLSDRFSAERPKGSFSTLEIQRTEQGDSAMYLCASSPRPGQGNGELFFGEGSRLTVL.

This chain uses TRBV5-6 with TRBJ2-1, with 7 bases lining up with TRBD2. Germline CDR1 and CDR2: SGHDT and YYEEEE. There are 13 residues in the CDR3. Trimming removed 0 bases from V and 6 bases from J; junction bases left unmatched: 0. CDR3 nucleotides: TGTGCCAGCAGCTTGGCGGGGGGCAATGAGCAGTTCTTC. Translation gives CASSLAGGNEQFF.

This sequence joins TRBV9 and TRBJ2-3, with TRBD2 matching over 7 bases. CDR3 length: 16 residues. CDR1 is SGDLS and CDR2 is YYNGEE in the germline V gene. V was clipped by 0 bases and J by 5 bases; unmatched bases: 9. The CDR3 loop is CASSVGGGSIGDTQYF. The CDR3 DNA follows: TGTGCCAGCAGCGTAGGGGGGGGGTCCATAGGAGATACGCAGTATTTT.

The genes are TRBV30 and TRBJ2-7; no clear D gene. CDR1 and CDR2 (germline): GTSNPN, SVGIG (reference sequence). With 4 bases removed from V and 3 bases from J, the gap between germline ends came to 28 bases. The CDR3 runs to 18 residues. CDR3 sequence (DNA): TGTGCCTGGATAAAGAGGTTACCTCTCCAACGGTCTCTCTACGAGCAGTACTTC. It specifies CAWIKRLPLQRSLYEQYF.

The chain uses TRBV28 and TRBJ1-1; 9 bases agree with TRBD1. Germline CDR1 MDHEN, CDR2 SYDVKM. This CDR3 contains 15 residues. V lost 11 bases to trimming and J lost 3 bases; unmatched junction nucleotides: 13. The CDR3 DNA follows: TGTGCCTCCCCCGGGACAGGGCTTTGGGACACTGAAGCTTTCTTT. Its protein is CASPGTGLWDTEAFF.

The genes are TRBV19 and TRBJ2-7; D perhaps matches TRBD2 (6 bases). The CDR3 totals 15 residues. Germline CDR1 reads LNHDA; CDR2 reads SQIVND (reference sequence). V shed 3 bases and J shed 0 bases, with 12 bases lying between them. CDR3 loop: CASSMIGSGSYEQYF. CDR3 nucleotides: TGTGCCAGTAGTATGATCGGGAGCGGCTCCTACGAGCAGTACTTC.

The chain joins TRBV28 to TRBJ1-5, with D unresolved. Germline CDR1 and CDR2: MDHEN and SYDVKM. The CDR3 sequence is 11 residues long. V lost 4 bases and J 11 bases, leaving 9 bases between the germline ends. The DNA of the CDR3 is TGTGCCAGCAGTTCTCGGAGATCCCAGCATTTT. Translated: CASSSRRSQHF.

The table lists this clone with a count of one. The chain recombines TRBV6-5 with TRBJ2-7, with 7 bases fitting TRBD2. V lost 6 bases and J lost 6; bases outside the gene matches: 8. The CDR3 is made up of 13 amino acids. The germline V gene encodes CDR1 MNHEY and CDR2 SVGAGI. CDR3 sequence: CASRRPTGGEQYF. CDR3 bases: TGTGCCAGCAGAAGGCCAACGGGAGGCGAGCAGTACTTC.

V gene TRBV7-2 combines with J gene TRBJ2-2; 10 positions agree with TRBD2. The CDR3 spans 15 residues. The trim removed 4 bases at V and 6 bases at J, leaving 5 bases unmatched. The germline CDR1 and CDR2 sequences are SGHTA and FQGNSA. The CDR3 DNA reads TGTGCCAGCAGCTACCTAGCGGGAGCCGCCGGGGAGCTGTTTTTT. Its translation is CASSYLAGAAGELFF.

This chain uses TRBV27 with TRBJ1-5, with no clear D. Germline values: CDR1 MNHEY, CDR2 SMNVEV (reference sequence). The CDR3 is 14 residues long. The V end was cut by 6 bases, the J end by 2 bases, with 11 bases between. CDR3 DNA: TGTGCCAGCAGCCCCAGTCCAGGCAATCAGCCCCAGCATTTT. Translating it yields CASSPSPGNQPQHF.

This clone was recorded once. The chain combines TRBV6-5 with TRBJ2-5, with a possible D match to TRBD1 (6 bases). The CDR3 has 15 residues. Germline V gene sequence: CDR1 MNHEY, CDR2 SVGAGI. The germline V and J ends were trimmed by 6 bases and 11 bases, with 25 bases remaining between them. The CDR3 DNA reads as TGTGCCAGCAGCCGCCCGACAGGCCCCGGGGATGAGCAGTACTTC. It yields the protein CASSRPTGPGDEQYF.

The gene calls are TRBV30 and TRBJ2-1; D is possibly TRBD2 (5 bases). Germline V lookup: CDR1 GTSNPN, CDR2 SVGIG (reference sequence). Trimming cost V 8 bases and J 1 base, with 21 bases left between them. The CDR3 has 16 residues. The CDR3 nucleotides read TGTGCCGGTGTCACACTGAGCGGCGATTCCTACAATGAGCAGTTCTTC. Its translation: CAGVTLSGDSYNEQFF.

The chain has TRBV20-1 and TRBJ2-5; D is ambiguous. The germline gives CDR1 DFQATT, CDR2 SNEGSKA (reference sequence). The CDR3 covers 11 residues. V lost 3 bases and J 0 bases, leaving 2 bases between the germline ends. In DNA form, the CDR3 reads TGCAGTGCTAGCGACCAAGAGACCCAGTACTTC. It codes for CSASDQETQYF.

The V gene is TRBV5-6, the J gene TRBJ1-1, with 7 positions matching TRBD1. Looked up from germline, CDR1 is SGHDT and CDR2 is YYEEEE. CDR3 length: 13 residues. Trimming at V came to 3 bases and at J to 8 bases, leaving 7 bases not matched to a gene. This CDR3 is CASSSDRAEEAFF. Here the CDR3 DNA reads TGTGCCAGCAGCTCCGACAGGGCGGAGGAAGCTTTCTTT. The full variable domain, rest sourced from reference TRBV5-6 and TRBJ1-1, is DAGVTQSPTHLIKTRGQQVTLRCSPKSGHDTVSWYQQALGQGPQFIFQYYEEEERQRGNFPDRFSGHQFPNYSSELNVNALLLGDSALYLCASSSDRAEEAFFGQGTRLTVV.

This clone has a single count. V is TRBV15 and J is TRBJ2-5; D perhaps matches TRBD2 (6 bases). V was shortened by 1 base and J by 2 bases, with 17 bases between the two germline ends. The CDR3 length is 17 residues. CDR1 LNHNV and CDR2 YYDKDF come from the germline V gene (reference sequence). Written as DNA, the CDR3 is TGTGCCACCAGCAGAGGGGGCAGCGGGCCTATTCAAGAGACCCAGTACTTC. This codes for CATSRGGSGPIQETQYF.

The chain links TRBV5-1 to TRBJ2-1, with 8 bases identical to TRBD2. The CDR3 is 14 amino acids. Looked up from germline, CDR1 is SGHRS and CDR2 is YFSETQ. The J segment lost 4 bases and the V segment lost 4 bases, leaving 4 bases of the junction unmatched. This chain's CDR3 is CASSRTSGYNEQFF. In nucleotides, the CDR3 is TGCGCCAGCAGCCGTACTAGCGGATACAATGAGCAGTTCTTC.

This chain connects TRBV30 to TRBJ1-5; 10 positions agree with TRBD1. Trimming cost V 2 bases and J 5 bases; bases outside gene matches: 9. Germline-derived CDR1 and CDR2 are GTSNPN and SVGIG (reference sequence). The CDR3 length is 16 residues. CDR3 region: CAWSTSGQGSYQPQHF. Here the CDR3 DNA reads TGTGCCTGGAGTACGTCGGGACAGGGGTCATATCAGCCCCAGCATTTT.

This chain uses TRBV28 with TRBJ2-5; possible D gene TRBD2, 5 bases. CDR3 length equals 12 residues. Per the germline V gene, CDR1 is MDHEN and CDR2 is SYDVKM. Trimming took off 7 bases at V and 7 bases at J, with 13 bases between the two ends. CDR3: CASTGGRGTQYF. DNA for the CDR3: TGTGCCAGCACAGGTGGCCGGGGGACCCAGTACTTC. Looking up the rest from reference TRBV28 and TRBJ2-5 gives the full variable domain: DVKVTQSSRYLVKRTGEKVFLECVQDMDHENMFWYRQDPGLGLRLIYFSYDVKMKEKGDIPEGYSVSREKKERFSLILESASTNQTSMYLCASTGGRGTQYFGPGTRLLVL.

V and J are TRBV10-3 and TRBJ2-1; possibly TRBD2 for D (6 bases). Germline CDR1 is ENHRY and CDR2 is SYGVKD. V lost 4 bases, J lost 6 bases, and 10 bases lay in between. The CDR3 extends over 13 amino acids. The CDR3 protein is CAISAGASNEQFF. In DNA, the CDR3 is TGTGCCATCAGTGCGGGAGCCTCCAATGAGCAGTTCTTC.

CDR3 bases: TGTGCCAGCAGCTTTCTTCCGGGAATGTCCTACAATGAGCAGTTCTTC. Encoded protein: CASSFLPGMSYNEQFF. The chain combines TRBV7-9 with TRBJ2-1, with a possible D match to TRBD2 (5 bases). The V and J ends lost 3 bases and 1 base respectively, with 13 bases between them. The germline gives CDR1 SEHNR, CDR2 FQNEAQ (reference sequence). The CDR3 is made up of 16 amino acids.

This clone has only a few counts. The J gene is TRBJ1-6, the V gene TRBV11-2; 9 bases are shared with TRBD1. Germline V gives CDR1 SGHAT, CDR2 FQNNGV. V dropped 5 bases and J dropped 8; count of bases not matched to a gene: 10. This CDR3 spans 16 amino acids. The DNA of the CDR3 is TGTGCCAGCAGCCTCACCACGGGACAGGGTGATTCACCCCTCCACTTT. Encoded protein: CASSLTTGQGDSPLHF.

J is TRBJ2-1 and V is TRBV6-4, with 7 bases identical to TRBD1. Losses at the gene ends were 6 bases for V and 4 bases for J; bases not matched to a gene: 15. The germline CDR1 and CDR2 sequences are MRHNA and SNTAGT. The CDR3 has 17 residues. The CDR3, as DNA: TGTGCCAGCAGGATCTCCGTACGGGACAGTCAGTACAATGAGCAGTTCTTC. It specifies CASRISVRDSQYNEQFF.

The chain has TRBV13 and TRBJ2-7; 7 positions match TRBD1. The V and J ends lost 0 bases and 4 bases, in that order; junction bases with no gene match: 6. This CDR3 spans 15 amino acids. CDR1 is PRHDT, CDR2 FYEKMQ, per germline (reference sequence). The CDR3 DNA reads as TGTGCCAGCAGCTTAGGTGCGACAGGGTCTTACGAGCAGTACTTC. It is translated as CASSLGATGSYEQYF.

This sequence joins TRBV5-4 and TRBJ2-3, with 14 bases matching TRBD2. This CDR3 is 15 amino acids long. From germline, CDR1 is SGHNT and CDR2 YYREEE (reference sequence). V lost 0 bases and J lost 6; bases outside the gene matches: 0. CDR3 in amino acids: CASSLGTSGGDTQYF. Written as DNA, the CDR3 is TGTGCCAGCAGCTTGGGGACTAGCGGGGGGGATACGCAGTATTTT.

The chain combines TRBV9 with TRBJ2-1, with a tentative D call TRBD2 (5 bases). V gave up 2 bases and J gave up 9 bases, with 15 bases separating them. This CDR3 has 14 residues. Per the germline V gene, CDR1 is SGDLS and CDR2 is YYNGEE. The CDR3 region is CASSVQLIGSEQFF. CDR3 DNA: TGTGCCAGCAGCGTCCAACTTATTGGGAGTGAGCAGTTCTTC.